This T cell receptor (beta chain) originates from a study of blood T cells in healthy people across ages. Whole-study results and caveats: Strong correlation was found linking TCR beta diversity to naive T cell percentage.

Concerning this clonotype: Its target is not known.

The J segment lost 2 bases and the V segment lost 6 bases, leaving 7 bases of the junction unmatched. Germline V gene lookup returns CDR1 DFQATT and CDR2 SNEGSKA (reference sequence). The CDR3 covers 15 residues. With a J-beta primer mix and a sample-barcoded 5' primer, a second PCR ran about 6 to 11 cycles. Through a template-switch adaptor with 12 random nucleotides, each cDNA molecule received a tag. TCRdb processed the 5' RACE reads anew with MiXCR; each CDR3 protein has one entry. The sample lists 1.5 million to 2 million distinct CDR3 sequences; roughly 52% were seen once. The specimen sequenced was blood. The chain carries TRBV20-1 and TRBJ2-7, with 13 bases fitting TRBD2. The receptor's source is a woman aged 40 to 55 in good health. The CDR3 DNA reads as TGCAGTGCGAGACCACTAGCGGGGGGGCCCTACGAGCAGTACTTC. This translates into CSARPLAGGPYEQYF.